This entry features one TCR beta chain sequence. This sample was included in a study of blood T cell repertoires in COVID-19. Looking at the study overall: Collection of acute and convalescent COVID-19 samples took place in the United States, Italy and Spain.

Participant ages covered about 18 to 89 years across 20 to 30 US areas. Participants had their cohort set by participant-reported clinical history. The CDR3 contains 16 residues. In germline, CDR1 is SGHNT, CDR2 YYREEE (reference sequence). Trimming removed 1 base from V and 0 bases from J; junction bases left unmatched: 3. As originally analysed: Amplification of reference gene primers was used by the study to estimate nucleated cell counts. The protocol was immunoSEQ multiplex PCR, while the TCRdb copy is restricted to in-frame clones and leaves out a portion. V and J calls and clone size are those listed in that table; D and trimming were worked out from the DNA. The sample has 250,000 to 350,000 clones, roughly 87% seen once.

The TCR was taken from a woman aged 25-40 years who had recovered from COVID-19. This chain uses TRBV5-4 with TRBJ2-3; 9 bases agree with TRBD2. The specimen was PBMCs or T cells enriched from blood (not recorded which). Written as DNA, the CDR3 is TGTGCCAGCAGCTTGAATAGCGGGGGCAGCACAGATACGCAGTATTTT. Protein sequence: CASSLNSGGSTDTQYF.